Listed below are T cell receptor beta chains from one sample, sequenced in a study of blood T cell repertoires in COVID-19. Clones were sequenced by immunoSEQ multiplex PCR, and TCRdb holds only the in-frame ones, with some missing. The profile covers fewer than 300,000 clones, with roughly 88% appearing a single time and approximately 4% taken by the ten largest. Specimen: PBMCs or T cells enriched from blood (not recorded which). The receptors originated from a woman in her twenties or thirties who had recovered from COVID-19. Both conserved end residues are part of each CDR3. The D gene is left open where the match is weak. Size is omitted from some rows. Given values are once, few, many or a class for expanded clones.

TRBD1	-	TRBV12-3/TRBV12-4	13	TRBJ1-2	TGTGCCAGCAGTTTGGGACAGGGGCGAGGCTACACCTTC	CASSLGQGRGYTF
TRBD2	-	TRBV9	16	TRBJ2-3	TGTGCCAGCAGCGCCTCGGGGGGGGGCGCGACAGATACGCAGTATTTT	CASSASGGGATDTQYF
-	-	TRBV12-3/TRBV12-4	13	TRBJ2-5	TGTGCCAGCAGTATTTCGGAGAAAGAGACCCAGTACTTC	CASSISEKETQYF
-	-	TRBV5-1	14	TRBJ1-1	TGCGCCAGCAGACCCCAAAGCTTAGTCAATGAAGCTTTCTTT	CASRPQSLVNEAFF
-	-	TRBV18	15	TRBJ1-1	TGTGCCAGCTCACCACAGGGACATATGAACACTGAAGCTTTCTTT	CASSPQGHMNTEAFF
TRBD2	-	TRBV5-1	11	TRBJ2-1	TGCGCCAGCAGCTTGCCTAGCGGCCTGTTCTTC	CASSLPSGLFF
TRBD1	-	TRBV9	13	TRBJ1-5	TGTGCCTCAGCCCGGGACAGGCATCAGCCCCAGCATTTT	CASARDRHQPQHF
-	-	TRBV2	16	TRBJ2-6	TGTGCCAGCAGTGGAGCGACAGTCTCTGGGGCCAACGTCCTGACTTTC	CASSGATVSGANVLTF
-	few	TRBV19	13	TRBJ1-4	TGTGCCAGCAACGACAGGACGGGCGAAAAACTGTTTTTT	CASNDRTGEKLFF
TRBD1	-	TRBV24-1	14	TRBJ2-7	TGTGCCACCAGTGTCCGGGACAGTCCCTACGAGCAGTACTTC	CATSVRDSPYEQYF
TRBD1	few	TRBV6-5	14	TRBJ1-5	TGTGCCAGCAGTTTGGACAGGGGGGATCAGCCCCAGCATTTT	CASSLDRGDQPQHF
TRBD1	-	TRBV20-1	16	TRBJ2-1	TGCAGTGCTAGTTCCTCGGTTACAGGGGCTCACAATGAGCAGTTCTTC	CSASSSVTGAHNEQFF
TRBD2	-	TRBV29-1	14	TRBJ2-1	TGCAGCGTGGAAAGCGGGAGTAGCTACAATGAGCAGTTCTTC	CSVESGSSYNEQFF
-	few	TRBV7-2	14	TRBJ1-1	TGTGCCAGCAGCTTAGGATCGGCGCCAGGCGAAGCTTTCTTT	CASSLGSAPGEAFF
-	-	TRBV6-5	12	TRBJ2-5	TGTGCCAGCAGGGGAGCTCAAGAGACCCAGTACTTC	CASRGAQETQYF
TRBD2	-	TRBV9	18	TRBJ2-1	TGTGCCAGCAGCCTCGGGAGGGAAGCGCTTATCTCCTACAATGAGCAGTTCTTC	CASSLGREALISYNEQFF
TRBD1	once	TRBV5-6	17	TRBJ1-1	TGTGCCAGCAGCTTGGAGTACAGGGGCGGTGGTGACACTGAAGCTTTCTTT	CASSLEYRGGGDTEAFF
TRBD1	-	TRBV19	14	TRBJ1-2	TGTGCCAGTAGTATGGGACAGGGTATCGCTGGCTACACCTTC	CASSMGQGIAGYTF
TRBD2	-	TRBV4-1	16	TRBJ2-5	TGCGCCAGCAGCCGGACTAGCGGGGGGGCCCCGGAGACCCAGTACTTC	CASSRTSGGAPETQYF
-	-	TRBV28	15	TRBJ2-1	TGTGCCAGCAACCCCTCAAACCGGGCCTACAATGAGCAGTTCTTC	CASNPSNRAYNEQFF
-	-	TRBV5-1	15	TRBJ1-3	TGCGCCAGCAGCCTGGGGGGGCAACGGGGTAACACCATATATTTT	CASSLGGQRGNTIYF
-	-	TRBV3-1/TRBV3-2	14	TRBJ1-1	TGTGCCAGCAGCCCGTCTTTCAGGGGCACTGAAGCTTTCTTT	CASSPSFRGTEAFF
TRBD1	-	TRBV28	16	TRBJ1-1	TGTGCCAGCAATCCTACAGGGGGCCAAAAGAACACTGAAGCTTTCTTT	CASNPTGGQKNTEAFF
TRBD1	-	TRBV2	14	TRBJ1-5	TGTGCCAGCAGTGATAGGGGCAGGGGGCAGCCCCAGCATTTT	CASSDRGRGQPQHF
-	-	TRBV20-1	10	TRBJ2-7	TGCAGCCTATACGTTCACGAGCAGTACTTC	CSLYVHEQYF
-	once	TRBV13	13	TRBJ2-7	TGTGCCAGCAGCGCGGGGACCTCCCCCGAGCAGTACTTC	CASSAGTSPEQYF
-	-	TRBV5-1	16	TRBJ1-3	TGCGCCAGCAGCCCCCGGGACATTGGCGCTGGAAACACCATATATTTT	CASSPRDIGAGNTIYF
TRBD2	once	TRBV19	14	TRBJ2-7	TGTGCCAGTAGTATCTCTAGCGGGAGTTACGAGCAGTACTTC	CASSISSGSYEQYF
-	-	TRBV3-1/TRBV3-2	15	TRBJ1-2	TGTGCCAGCAGCCACGCGTCAGGGGAGAACTATGGCTACACCTTC	CASSHASGENYGYTF
-	-	TRBV4-1	15	TRBJ2-7	TGCGCCAGCAGTCTTACTCCGGGAAAAGAACGCGAGCAGTACTTC	CASSLTPGKEREQYF
-	-	TRBV15	15	TRBJ2-3	TGTGCCACCAGCAGAGATCAACAGGGACCCGGTACGCAGTATTTT	CATSRDQQGPGTQYF
TRBD2	-	TRBV4-1	16	TRBJ2-7	TGCGCCAGCAGCCAAGATCAGGGGACTAGAGTATGGGAGCAGTACTTC	CASSQDQGTRVWEQYF
-	-	TRBV6-4	14	TRBJ2-3	TGTGCCAGCAGTGCCGACAGACTCACAGATACGCAGTATTTT	CASSADRLTDTQYF
-	-	TRBV9	15	TRBJ2-2	TGTGCCAGCAGCTTTAGGGGGAGGGACCCCGGGGAGCTGTTTTTT	CASSFRGRDPGELFF
TRBD1	-	TRBV5-1	14	TRBJ1-5	TGCGCCAGCAGCCAAGGACAGGGCAATCAGCCCCAGCATTTT	CASSQGQGNQPQHF
-	-	TRBV27	15	TRBJ2-6	TGTGCCAGCAGTTTAGTACCAGGCGGGGCCAACGTCCTGACTTTC	CASSLVPGGANVLTF
-	-	TRBV4-2	17	TRBJ2-2	TGTGCCAGCAGCCAAGTGGCGCGGGGAAGGAACACCGGGGAGCTGTTTTTT	CASSQVARGRNTGELFF